One and the same sample provided the 16 T cell receptor beta chains below, sequenced in a study of T-cell reconstitution after alpha-beta-depleted transplantation in children. A TCRbeta library incorporating unique molecular identifiers was prepared. TCRdb fed the PCR reads into MiXCR, producing one record per CDR3 protein. The sample has 500,000 or so distinct CDR3 sequences; around a third are singletons. The starting material was PBMCs from the stem cell graft donor, obtained from the stem cell graft. These receptors were collected from a human donor who donated a stem cell graft to a child with aplastic anemia.

This rearrangement joins TRBV19 to TRBJ2-1, with 7 bases that match TRBD2. Germline V gene lookup returns CDR1 LNHDA and CDR2 SQIVND (reference sequence). Unmatched junction bases numbered 19, after V lost 6 bases and J lost 8 bases. The CDR3 totals 17 residues. The CDR3, as DNA: TGTGCCAGTAGCGCACCTGATAGGGCGGGAGATTCCCATGAGCAGTTCTTC. Amino acid sequence: CASSAPDRAGDSHEQFF.

The chain couples TRBV12-3 or TRBV12-4 to TRBJ2-2; 9 positions agree with TRBD2. The CDR3 length is 15 residues. With V trimmed by 5 bases and J by 4 bases, 5 bases remained unmatched. The CDR3, as DNA: TGTGCCAGCAGTGAACTAGCGGGTGCCACCGGGGAGCTGTTTTTT. Its translation is CASSELAGATGELFF.

The chain employs TRBV9 and TRBJ2-1, with D possibly TRBD2 on 6 matching bases. The V gene lost 4 bases and the J gene lost 0 bases, with 23 bases spanning the gap. The CDR3 covers 19 residues. The V gene's germline CDR1 is SGDLS and CDR2 YYNGEE. Here the CDR3 DNA reads TGTGCCAGCAGCCCCCGTCCCATTAGCGGTGCGAGCTCCTACAATGAGCAGTTCTTC. This translates into CASSPRPISGASSYNEQFF.

The chain is built from TRBV9 and TRBJ1-1, with unresolved D. Per the germline V gene, CDR1 is SGDLS and CDR2 is YYNGEE. The CDR3 is 14 amino acids. The germline V and J ends were trimmed by 0 bases and 3 bases, with 9 bases remaining between them. The CDR3 DNA reads TGTGCCAGCAGCGTAGTGGGCACATACACTGAAGCTTTCTTT. This codes for CASSVVGTYTEAFF.

In its sample, this clonotype was seen many times. The chain uses TRBV6-2 or TRBV6-3 and TRBJ2-5; maybe TRBD1 (5 bases). Germline values: CDR1 MNHEY, CDR2 SVGEGT. This CDR3 is built from 13 residues. V was pared by 5 bases and J by 7 bases, with 14 bases between. In DNA form, the CDR3 reads TGTGCCAGCAGTATCAGGGATTTGCGGACCCAGTACTTC. Residues: CASSIRDLRTQYF.

In this sample, this clonotype turned up a few times. The rearrangement links TRBV4-3 to TRBJ2-7; D is perhaps TRBD1 (6 bases). CDR3 size: 15 residues. The V end lost 4 bases, the J end lost 3 bases, and 16 bases lay between the germline ends. From germline, CDR1 is LGHNA and CDR2 YSLEER. The CDR3 bases are TGCGCCAGCAGCCGCCTCGGGACACCTAACTACGAGCAGTACTTC. Encoded protein: CASSRLGTPNYEQYF.

The V call is TRBV29-1, the J call TRBJ2-3; D is undetermined. Germline V gene lookup returns CDR1 SQVTM and CDR2 ANQGSEA. The ends were cut back, 5 bases at V and 0 bases at J, with 15 bases in the middle. The CDR3 spans 15 residues. Here the CDR3 reads CSVPKTPYSTDTQYF. The DNA for the CDR3 is TGCAGCGTTCCCAAAACTCCTTATAGCACAGATACGCAGTATTTT.

V usage is TRBV5-1 and J usage is TRBJ2-5; no reliable D call. Trimming removed 2 bases from V and 4 bases from J, with 12 bases in between. The CDR3 covers 14 residues. Germline V CDR1 and CDR2: SGHRS, YFSETQ. CDR3: CASSFSDVRETQYF. In DNA form, the CDR3 reads TGCGCCAGCAGCTTTTCGGACGTTAGAGAGACCCAGTACTTC.

The chain carries TRBV27 and TRBJ2-7; unclear D gene. CDR3 size: 14 residues. Trimming cost V 2 bases and J 4 bases, with 12 bases left between them. CDR1 and CDR2 from the germline V gene are MNHEY and SMNVEV (reference sequence). CDR3 residues: CASSLRRVGYEQYF. The CDR3, as DNA: TGTGCCAGCAGTTTACGCCGGGTAGGGTACGAGCAGTACTTC.

This chain joins TRBV5-1 and TRBJ1-1; 8 nucleotides agree with TRBD1. The V gene end was trimmed by 3 bases and the J gene end by 0 bases; junction bases not matched to a gene: 10. Germline CDR1 reads SGHRS; CDR2 reads YFSETQ. This CDR3 is built from 17 residues. The CDR3 sequence is CASSSTGARGMNTEAFF. In nucleotides, the CDR3 is TGCGCCAGCAGCTCGACAGGGGCCCGGGGTATGAACACTGAAGCTTTCTTT.

This clonotype was seen more than once but under ten times. This chain connects TRBV27 to TRBJ2-5, with a tentative D call TRBD2 (5 bases). Germline values: CDR1 MNHEY, CDR2 SMNVEV (reference sequence). The CDR3 is 13 residues long. V was pared by 6 bases and J by 7 bases, with 15 bases between. CDR3 in amino acids: CASRARGVGTQYF. CDR3 in DNA: TGTGCCAGCAGAGCTCGGGGTGTTGGGACCCAGTACTTC.

The chain joins TRBV7-2 to TRBJ1-2; 8 positions match TRBD1. The junction had 8 bases not matched to a gene; V was cut back by 5 bases and J by 3 bases. The CDR3 totals 15 residues. Germline assignment: CDR1 SGHTA and CDR2 FQGNSA. The CDR3 region is CASSPGGTGYYGYTF. CDR3 nucleotide sequence: TGTGCCAGCAGCCCCGGGGGGACAGGCTACTATGGCTACACCTTC. The full variable domain, in which reference TRBV7-2 and TRBJ1-2 provide the parts outside the CDR3, is GAGVSQSPSNKVTEKGKDVELRCDPISGHTALYWYRQSLGQGLEFLIYFQGNSAPDKSGLPSDRFSAERTGGSVSTLTIQRTQQEDSAVYLCASSPGGTGYYGYTFGSGTRLTVV.

The J gene is TRBJ1-4, the V gene TRBV7-6; no clear D. The CDR3 contains 18 residues. Germline CDR1 is SGHVS and CDR2 is FNYEAQ. Trimming removed 1 base from V and 1 base from J, with 16 bases in between. The CDR3 loop is CASSLVIVSGGTNEKLFF. DNA of the CDR3: TGTGCCAGCAGCTTAGTTATCGTCTCGGGCGGAACTAATGAAAAACTGTTTTTT.

This clonotype was seen a handful of times. V is TRBV5-1 and J is TRBJ2-1; D may match TRBD1 or TRBD2 (5 bases each). The CDR3 has 20 amino acids. Germline values: CDR1 SGHRS, CDR2 YFSETQ. The V and J ends lost 4 bases and 5 bases respectively, with 31 bases between them. In nucleotides, the CDR3 is TGCGCCAGCAGCCGTGGCGGGCCACACGGGGCCGCCATGTTCGACAATGAGCAGTTCTTC. Translating it yields CASSRGGPHGAAMFDNEQFF.

This clonotype was counted a few times. The rearrangement uses TRBV20-1 and TRBJ2-1; 7 bases fit TRBD2. Germline V lookup: CDR1 DFQATT, CDR2 SNEGSKA (reference sequence). The CDR3 runs 13 residues. After removal of 7 bases from V and 1 base from J, the junction contained 4 bases not matched to a gene. CDR3 residues: CSGGRGSYNEQFF. CDR3 nucleotides: TGCAGTGGCGGGAGAGGGTCCTACAATGAGCAGTTCTTC.

The sample holds many counts of this clonotype. The V call is TRBV7-2, the J call TRBJ1-5, with a weak D call TRBD1 (5 bases). Trimming cost V 1 base and J 2 bases, with 9 bases left between them. CDR3 length: 15 residues. Germline V CDR1 and CDR2: SGHTA, FQGNSA. The CDR3 sequence is CASSLEGVGNQPQHF. As DNA, the CDR3 is TGTGCCAGCAGCTTAGAAGGGGTGGGCAATCAGCCCCAGCATTTT.